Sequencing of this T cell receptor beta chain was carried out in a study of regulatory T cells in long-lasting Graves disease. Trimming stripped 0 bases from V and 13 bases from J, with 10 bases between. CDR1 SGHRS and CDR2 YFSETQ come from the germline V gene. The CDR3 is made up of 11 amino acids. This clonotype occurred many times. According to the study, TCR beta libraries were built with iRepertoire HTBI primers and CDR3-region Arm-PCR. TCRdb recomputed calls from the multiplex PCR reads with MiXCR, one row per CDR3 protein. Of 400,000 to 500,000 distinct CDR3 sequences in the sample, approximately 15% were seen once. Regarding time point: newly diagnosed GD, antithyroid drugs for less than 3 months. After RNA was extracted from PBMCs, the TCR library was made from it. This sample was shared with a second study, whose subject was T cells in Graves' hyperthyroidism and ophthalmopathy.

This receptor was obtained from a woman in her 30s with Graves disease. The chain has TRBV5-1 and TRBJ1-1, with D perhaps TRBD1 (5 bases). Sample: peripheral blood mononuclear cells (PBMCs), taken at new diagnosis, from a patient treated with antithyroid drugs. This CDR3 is CASSLADSVFF. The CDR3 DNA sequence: TGCGCCAGCAGCTTGGCCGACAGCGTTTTCTTT.